The clone carrying this TCR beta chain was counted a single time. The data were taken from a study of shared clonotypes between healthy human individuals. In the study overall: Donors had three CD4 naive, three CD4 memory, two CD8 naive and one CD8 memory plate apiece.

Original methodology: Filtering differed since immunoSEQ provided only junctions, with no quality scores. Sequencing was performed with immunoSEQ multiplex PCR; in TCRdb, only in-frame clones are kept and a portion is missing. V, J and clone size were drawn from that table, and D and trimming were deduced from the DNA. The repertoire holds some 1,900,000 clones, with about 94% as singletons. Naive CD8 cells lacked CD45RO, underwent positive selection for CCR7 and left out terminally differentiated effector memory CD45RA+ cells. Source material: naive CD8+ T cells sorted from blood. The sequence came from a man aged 18 to 29 in good health.

The CDR3 sequence is CASSQVRTGHNEQFF. DNA for the CDR3: TGCGCCAGCAGCCAAGTTCGAACGGGTCACAATGAGCAGTTCTTC. The chain is built from TRBV4-1 and TRBJ2-1; D remains unclear. The V end lost 1 base, the J end lost 5 bases, and 12 bases lay between the germline ends. CDR1 and CDR2 from the germline V gene are MGHRA and YSYEKL. The CDR3 has 15 amino acids.